Described below is a single T cell receptor (beta chain) sequence and its context. The source of the sample is a study of cytomegalovirus exposure and HLA in healthy donors. Overall study: There were 350 to 450 genotyped donors. Of these, about 86% fell in the genetic ancestry cluster associated with self-reported Caucasian donors.

CDR3 length: 15 amino acids. After removal of 5 bases from V and 5 bases from J, the junction contained 8 bases not matched to a gene. Germline assignment: CDR1 SGHAT and CDR2 FQNNGV. In the PCR, 60 Vbeta and 13 Jbeta primers were used. Clones were read by immunoSEQ multiplex PCR, and TCRdb kept only the in-frame ones, dropping some. The table lists 100,000 to 150,000 clones, 70% to 85% of them singletons. The sequencing sample was made of PBMCs. This clonotype was obtained from a man aged 35 to 55 in good health and CMV-seropositive. The rearrangement joins TRBV11-2 to TRBJ2-7; 11 nucleotides align to TRBD1. The CDR3 region is CASSPRDRGGHEQYF. The DNA of the CDR3 is TGTGCCAGCAGCCCCAGGGACAGGGGGGGCCACGAGCAGTACTTC.